This T cell receptor beta chain derives from a study of OX40 agonist ivuxolimab in advanced cancers. Regarding the complete study: The costimulatory receptor OX40 (CD134) was targeted by ivuxolimab, a fully human IgG2 agonistic monoclonal antibody. The purpose of peripheral TCRbeta sequencing was to test whether ivuxolimab changed TCR sequence diversity and led to clonal T-cell expansion. Partial responses were achieved by three dose-escalation patients, of whom one had hepatocellular carcinoma and two had cutaneous melanoma. Prior anti-PD-1, anti-PD-L1 or anti-CTLA-4 therapy was permitted, and roughly two fifths of dose-escalation patients had received checkpoint inhibitors. Among the roughly 50 dose-escalation patients, about 19 had hepatocellular carcinoma, roughly 15 melanoma, 9 renal cell carcinoma and 9 head and neck cancer. The dose-escalation cohort was roughly 80% male with a mean age of roughly 62 years, ranging from roughly 23 to 79. Intravenous ivuxolimab was administered to patients every 2 weeks at six dose levels: 0.01, 0.1, 0.3, 1.5, 3 and 10 mg/kg. The paper covers the monotherapy dose-escalation part of the phase I ivuxolimab trial, which included N of about 50 patients.

Patients with autoimmune disease history or receiving systemic immunosuppression were excluded from the trial. Peripheral blood for TCR sequencing was collected from all dose cohorts at baseline, on cycle 4 day 1, and on cycle 7 day 1. The samples were taken from a phase I, first-in-human, multicenter, open-label dose-escalation trial of ivuxolimab. Adults with locally advanced or metastatic head and neck squamous cell, hepatocellular, melanoma or renal cell carcinoma were enrolled in the trial. Before TCR sequencing, CD4+ T cells and CD8+ T cells from peripheral blood were sorted into separate populations. Sequences SQVTM (CDR1) and ANQGSEA (CDR2) are obtained from the germline V gene. Trimming removed 5 bases from V and 5 bases from J; the gene matches leave 10 bases unexplained. Counted from cysteine to phenylalanine, this CDR3 has 14 amino acids. Only the CDR3 portion is preserved as DNA: 42 bases, with reading frame beginning at the first base.

Paper-wide results and their limitations: Partial responders in the 0.1-3.0 mg/kg groups had among the lowest normalized peripheral clonal expansion, especially among CD8+ T cells. Low levels of normalized T-cell clonal expansion were also seen in some patients who did not respond. After ivuxolimab, CD8+ T cells had more expanded clones than CD4+ T cells on average. The antigen specificity of the peripheral T cells that underwent clonal expansion was not determined. At doses of 0.1 to 3.0 mg/kg, clonal expansion of both CD4+ and CD8+ T cells in blood was seen between baseline and week 6.

To sequence the TCRbeta CDR3 region, genomic DNA was isolated from the sorted cells. TCRbeta CDR3 regions were sequenced using the immunoSEQ Assay. This immuneACCESS table, as held by TCRdb, lists in-frame sequences with V and J called but not all clones. Of the missing ones, under half trace to an unresolved V gene in checked studies; the others have no known cause. The sample table lists roughly 40,000 clones, 75% to 90% of them with a count of one. The top ten constitute over 5.5% of the sample. A remark on this clone: Its recognized antigen is unknown. Base qualities are not at hand, and no much larger clone is one base apart.

The sequence links TRBV29-1 to TRBJ2-5; 8 bases in the middle match TRBD1. This TCR came from an adult with an advanced solid tumor such as melanoma, head and neck, liver or kidney cancer. Material: CD4+ or CD8+ T cells sorted from blood, obtained in a trial of the OX40 agonist ivuxolimab. The nucleotide sequence reads TGCAGCGTTAAGGGGCAGGGGGCAGGGGAGACCCAGTACTTC. Its amino acids are CSVKGQGAGETQYF.